This TCR beta chain was observed in a study of blood T cell repertoires in COVID-19. Turning to the study itself: Acute-phase and convalescent COVID-19 samples originated in the United States, Italy and Spain. Nucleic acid was either cDNA or gDNA, and it came from T cells, B-cell-depleted T cells, or PBMCs.

V was clipped by 3 bases and J by 2 bases, with 13 bases between them. Germline V gene sequence: CDR1 SNHLY, CDR2 FYNNEI. The CDR3 runs to 16 residues. Per the study methods: From reference gene primer amplification, estimates of nucleated cell counts were derived. Libraries were prepared by immunoSEQ multiplex PCR; TCRdb keeps only in-frame clonotypes and omits some of them. That table furnishes V, J and clone size, whereas the DNA furnished D and trimming. The table includes 25,000 to 35,000 clones, around 86% detected once. The chain is built from TRBV2 and TRBJ1-4; D might be TRBD1 (6 bases). This sequence was found in a human donor in a cohort sampled during active COVID-19. The donor label of this sample is uncertain. The specimen sequenced was peripheral blood. The CDR3 DNA sequence: TGTGCCAGCAGTGAGAGGGACACAGGGACTAATGAAAAACTGTTTTTT. It is translated as CASSERDTGTNEKLFF.